These T cell receptor beta chains were read from a single sample in a study of T cell changes during pregnancy in multiple sclerosis. Using immunoSEQ multiplex PCR, the repertoire was profiled, and TCRdb retains in-frame clones only, with some absent. The data contain tens of thousands of clones, roughly 91% of them seen just once; the ten biggest clones take up around 0.47%. Sequencing used CD4+ T cells from peripheral blood mononuclear cells, obtained in the second trimester of pregnancy. Receptor source: a female donor in good health, enrolled as a control in a pregnancy study. The CDR3 runs from the conserved cysteine through the conserved F or W. A D gene is named only where the DNA matches it firmly. Size values are once, few and many counts, or a class for expanded clones, and some rows have none.

v_gene	j_gene	d_gene	abundance	CDR3nt	CDR3aa
TRBV9	TRBJ1-2	.	.	TGTGCCAGCAGCGTTGCGGGAACTAACTATGGCTACACCTTC	CASSVAGTNYGYTF
TRBV28	TRBJ1-5	TRBD1	.	TGTGCCAGCAGTCTAATCCGGGGGGGACAGTATAGCAATCAGCCCCAGCATTTT	CASSLIRGGQYSNQPQHF
TRBV28	TRBJ1-1	.	.	TGTGCCAGCAGGTCCGTCAGGCGGGTTGAAGCTTTCTTT	CASRSVRRVEAFF
TRBV7-6	TRBJ2-7	.	.	TGTGCCAGCAGCTTAAACCCGGGATATTCCTACGAGCAGTACTTC	CASSLNPGYSYEQYF
TRBV13	TRBJ2-4	.	few	TGTGCCAGCAGCTTAGCAGGGAGGGGGGTAGCCAAAAACATTCAGTACTTC	CASSLAGRGVAKNIQYF
TRBV18	TRBJ2-7	.	once	TGTGCCAGCTCACCAAGGGGGGACAGTAACGAGCAGTACTTC	CASSPRGDSNEQYF
TRBV2	TRBJ1-5	.	.	TGTGCCAGCAGCGCGGCCAATCAGCCCCAGCATTTT	CASSAANQPQHF
TRBV5-4	TRBJ2-5	.	.	TGTGCCAGCGGGGCATATCAAGAGACCCAGTACTTC	CASGAYQETQYF
TRBV5-4	TRBJ1-1	.	once	TGTGCCAGCAGCTTGAATCGGGGGATGAACACTGAAGCTTTCTTT	CASSLNRGMNTEAFF
TRBV27	TRBJ1-2	.	.	TGTGCCAGCAGTTTGACAGCTAACTATGGCTACACCTTC	CASSLTANYGYTF